This T cell receptor beta chain emerged from a study of OX40 agonist ivuxolimab in advanced cancers. The study in broad terms: The costimulatory receptor OX40 (CD134) was targeted by ivuxolimab, a fully human IgG2 agonistic monoclonal antibody. Prior anti-PD-1, anti-PD-L1 or anti-CTLA-4 therapy was permitted, and about 40% of dose-escalation patients had received checkpoint inhibitors. A male proportion of 70% to 90% and a mean age of 60 years, ranging from 23 to 79, were recorded for the dose-escalation cohort. Intravenous ivuxolimab was administered to patients every 2 weeks at six dose levels: 0.01, 0.1, 0.3, 1.5, 3 and 10 mg/kg. The point of sequencing TCRbeta in the periphery was to test whether ivuxolimab changed TCR sequence diversity and drove clonal T-cell expansion. Of the roughly 51 patients in dose escalation, about 20 had hepatocellular carcinoma, some 15 had melanoma, 9 had renal cell carcinoma and 9 had head and neck cancer. The paper reports the monotherapy dose-escalation portion (N = 52 patients) of the phase I ivuxolimab trial. Partial responses occurred in three dose-escalation patients: two with cutaneous melanoma and one with hepatocellular carcinoma. Study-wide conclusions, independent of this receptor: In partial responders in the 0.1-3.0 mg/kg groups, normalized peripheral clonal expansion was found to be among the lowest, especially among CD8+ T cells. Clonal expansion of both CD4+ and CD8+ blood T cells was observed from baseline to week 6 at doses 0.1 to 3.0 mg/kg. On average, CD8+ T cells showed more expanded clones than CD4+ T cells after ivuxolimab. Antigen specificity was not determined for the clonally expanded peripheral T cells. Low levels of normalized T-cell clonal expansion were also seen in some nonresponding patients.

Note on this clone: The target of this receptor is not known. No much larger clone exists at a distance of one base, and base qualities are not known.

To sequence the TCRbeta CDR3 region, genomic DNA was isolated from the sorted cells. TCRbeta CDR3 regions were sequenced using the immunoSEQ Assay. TCRdb limited this immuneACCESS table to in-frame rearrangements with V and J called. A share of clones is missing; checked studies link under half to unresolved V genes, and the rest is unexplained. The sample profile shows about 53,000 clones; around nine tenths of them were found once. The ten top clones hold approximately 1.6% of the sample. The CDR3 numbers 14 residues from cysteine through phenylalanine. Just the 42-base CDR3 DNA is kept, in frame starting at base 1. According to the germline V gene, CDR1 reads SNHLY and CDR2 reads FYNNEI. V is reduced by 3 bases and J by 7 bases, leaving a spacing of 10 bases between them. The trial excluded patients who had a history of autoimmune disease or who were on systemic immunosuppression. Peripheral blood for TCR sequencing was collected from all dose cohorts at baseline, on cycle 4 day 1, and on cycle 7 day 1. The samples were taken from a phase I, first-in-human, multicenter, open-label dose-escalation trial of ivuxolimab. Adults with locally advanced or metastatic head and neck squamous cell, hepatocellular, melanoma or renal cell carcinoma were enrolled in the trial. CD4+ and CD8+ T cells were sorted separately from peripheral blood before TCR sequencing.

The sample consisted of CD4+ or CD8+ T cells sorted from blood, taken in a trial of the OX40 agonist ivuxolimab. The receptor chain draws on TRBV2 and TRBJ1-6; no confident D gene assignment can be made. The source of this sequence is an adult with an advanced solid tumor such as melanoma, head and neck, liver or kidney cancer. For the CDR3, the sequence is CASSDERLNSPLHF. Read as DNA, the sequence is TGTGCCAGCAGTGATGAACGGTTAAATTCACCCCTCCACTTT.